This entry concerns a single TCR beta chain. Its matching antigen is unknown. Each sorted subset replicate got 200 ng genomic DNA, approximately 27,000 genomes. Assay used: immunoSEQ multiplex PCR; TCRdb lists only in-frame clones, some missing. The sample has a few million clones; approximately 93% are singletons. This entry is derived from a study of shared clonotypes between healthy human individuals. General study points: Rarefaction gave evidence that sorted-subset sequencing remained incomplete despite large depth. Only blood was sampled; tissue repertoires likely differ.

This CDR3 contains 17 residues. Between the trimmed V and J ends, which lost 4 bases and 5 bases, there was a span of 23 bases. Looked up from germline, CDR1 is SGHDT and CDR2 is YYEEEE. Healthy HIV-negative adults with no recent acute infections or vaccinations were recruited as donors. Sequenced: naive CD4+ T cells from PBMCs. Subset noted: CD45RA+ positively selected. The receptor was derived from a man younger than 30 in good health. Some clones in this sample may be carry-over from other donors' samples. This chain uses TRBV5-6 with TRBJ2-3; D is perhaps TRBD1 or TRBD2 (5 bases each). CDR3 in DNA: TGTGCCAGCAGCGCCCCCGGGGCAGAATCATTTTTAGATACGCAGTATTTT. It encodes CASSAPGAESFLDTQYF.